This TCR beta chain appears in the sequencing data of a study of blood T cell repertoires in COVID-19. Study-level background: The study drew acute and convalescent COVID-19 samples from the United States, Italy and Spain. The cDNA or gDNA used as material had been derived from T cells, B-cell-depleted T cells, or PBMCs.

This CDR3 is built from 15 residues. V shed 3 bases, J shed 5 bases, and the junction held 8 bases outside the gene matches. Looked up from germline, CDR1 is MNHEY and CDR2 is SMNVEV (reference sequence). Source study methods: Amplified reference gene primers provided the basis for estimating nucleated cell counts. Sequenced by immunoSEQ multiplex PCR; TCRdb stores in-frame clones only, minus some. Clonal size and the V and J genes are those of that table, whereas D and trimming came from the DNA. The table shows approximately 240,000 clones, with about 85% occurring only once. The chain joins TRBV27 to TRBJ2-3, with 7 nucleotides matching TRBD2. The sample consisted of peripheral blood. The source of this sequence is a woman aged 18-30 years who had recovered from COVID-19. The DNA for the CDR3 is TGTGCCAGCAGTTTCGGGGGGAACACTCGAGATACGCAGTATTTT. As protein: CASSFGGNTRDTQYF.